What follows are 24 T cell receptor beta chains derived from one specimen sequenced in a study of blood T cell repertoires in COVID-19. Method: immunoSEQ multiplex PCR; TCRdb's copy keeps in-frame clones and lacks some. The sample yields about 200,000 clones, approximately 86% seen once. Sequencing was done on a sample of PBMCs or T cells enriched from blood (not recorded which). The receptors come from a woman aged 25 to 45 who had been exposed to COVID-19.

V usage is TRBV13 and J usage is TRBJ1-1; 10 positions match TRBD1. The CDR3 contains 16 residues. Per germline, CDR1 PRHDT and CDR2 FYEKMQ (reference sequence). The V segment lost 1 base and the J segment 5 bases; nucleotides outside the gene matches: 7. CDR3 in DNA: TGTGCCAGCAGCTTAGCGGGACAGGGGTTCGTGACTGAAGCTTTCTTT. Its translation: CASSLAGQGFVTEAFF.

This clone showed up just once. The genes are TRBV27 and TRBJ2-7; possible D gene TRBD1, 5 bases. This CDR3 contains 11 residues. The ends were cut back, 8 bases at V and 5 bases at J, with 10 bases in the middle. Per germline, CDR1 MNHEY and CDR2 SMNVEV (reference sequence). CDR3 nucleotides: TGTGCCAGCTCATGGGGCCACGAGCAGTACTTC. Translation: CASSWGHEQYF.

The chain links TRBV19 to TRBJ1-5; D uncertain. The CDR3 has 13 amino acids. With 3 bases removed from V and 8 bases from J, the gap between germline ends came to 11 bases. CDR1 and CDR2 from the germline V gene are LNHDA and SQIVND (reference sequence). DNA of the CDR3: TGTGCCAGTAGTATTGAGGAAGGCGAGCCCCAGCATTTT. Amino acids: CASSIEEGEPQHF.

The CDR3 spells CASSRGLAGVTQYF. For the CDR3, the DNA is TGTGCCAGCAGCCGTGGACTAGCGGGCGTTACGCAGTATTTT. The chain employs TRBV3-1 (or the pseudogene TRBV3-2) and TRBJ2-3; TRBD2 matches 11 bases. The V gene end was trimmed by 4 bases and the J gene end by 8 bases; junction bases not matched to a gene: 5. Germline V gene lookup returns CDR1 LGHDT and CDR2 YNNKEL (reference sequence). The CDR3 consists of 14 residues.

The chain employs TRBV19 and TRBJ1-2, with 8 nucleotides matching TRBD1. Germline CDR1 reads LNHDA; CDR2 reads SQIVND (reference sequence). Trimming removed 7 bases from V and 3 bases from J; junction bases left unmatched: 13. CDR3 length: 16 amino acids. CDR3 DNA sequence: TGTGCCAGTAAAGGCGCAGGGGGCAGGGTTGACTATGGCTACACCTTC. Its protein product is CASKGAGGRVDYGYTF.

This clone appeared once. V usage is TRBV29-1 and J usage is TRBJ2-3; no reliable D call. The CDR3 is 14 amino acids. CDR1 and CDR2 (germline): SQVTM, ANQGSEA. V lost 3 bases to trimming and J lost 5 bases, with 15 bases between them. The CDR3: CSVDSPSFRDTQYF. DNA of the CDR3: TGCAGCGTTGATTCTCCCTCCTTCCGAGATACGCAGTATTTT.

The V call is TRBV19, the J call TRBJ2-7, with 9 bases that match TRBD1. CDR1 LNHDA and CDR2 SQIVND come from the germline V gene (reference sequence). The J segment lost 3 bases and the V segment lost 6 bases, leaving 6 bases of the junction unmatched. This CDR3 has 14 residues. This chain's CDR3 is CASSPGDRDYEQYF. The CDR3 nucleotides are TGTGCCAGTAGCCCTGGGGACAGGGACTACGAGCAGTACTTC.

A few counts support this clone. Other DNA sequences in the sample encode the same CDR3. The chain's CDR3 is CASSVTGNYGYTF. Here the CDR3 DNA reads TGTGCCAGCAGCGTAACAGGCAACTATGGCTACACCTTC. This chain connects TRBV9 to TRBJ1-2, with D tentatively TRBD1 (5 bases). CDR1 is SGDLS, CDR2 YYNGEE, per germline. Trimming stripped 1 base from V and 2 bases from J, with 6 bases between. This CDR3 spans 13 amino acids.

This clone was detected a few times. V gene TRBV3-1 (or the pseudogene TRBV3-2) combines with J gene TRBJ1-2, with D uncertain. The V end was cut by 2 bases, the J end by 7 bases, with 14 bases between. The CDR3 consists of 14 residues. Per germline, CDR1 LGHDT and CDR2 YNNKEL (reference sequence). The CDR3 DNA reads TGTGCCAGCAGCCAATCTGAGGTTGGAGGTGGCTACACCTTC. This sequence encodes CASSQSEVGGGYTF.

This rearrangement joins TRBV5-1 to TRBJ1-6; D gene ambiguous. This CDR3 has 16 amino acids. V was shortened by 4 bases and J by 7 bases, with 18 bases between the two germline ends. CDR1 is SGHRS and CDR2 is YFSETQ in the germline V gene. Written as DNA, the CDR3 is TGCGCCAGCAGCCCAGCGGGAGCAGCGCCGAATTCACCCCTCCACTTT. This encodes CASSPAGAAPNSPLHF. Full variable domain (remainder filled in from reference TRBV5-1 and TRBJ1-6): KAGVTQTPRYLIKTRGQQVTLSCSPISGHRSVSWYQQTPGQGLQFLFEYFSETQRNKGNFPGRFSGRQFSNSRSEMNVSTLELGDSALYLCASSPAGAAPNSPLHFGNGTRLTVT.

V usage is TRBV24-1 and J usage is TRBJ1-5; the D is unclear. Between the trimmed V and J ends, which lost 3 bases and 6 bases, there was a span of 20 bases. The CDR3 has 17 residues. The germline CDR1 and CDR2 sequences are KGHDR and SFDVKD. This chain's CDR3 is CATSDPRAAPGSQPQHF. In nucleotides, the CDR3 is TGTGCCACCAGTGATCCGAGGGCTGCCCCGGGGAGTCAGCCCCAGCATTTT.

The J gene is TRBJ1-1, the V gene TRBV7-8, with D uncertain. Trimming left V 3 bases short and J 3 bases short, with 5 bases between. The CDR3 extends over 12 amino acids. Germline CDR1 is SGHVS and CDR2 is FQNEAQ. The CDR3: CASSFGDTEAFF. In DNA, the CDR3 is TGTGCCAGCAGCTTCGGGGACACTGAAGCTTTCTTT.

The chain couples TRBV18 to TRBJ1-3, with TRBD1 matching over 9 bases. V lost 5 bases to trimming and J lost 0 bases; unmatched junction nucleotides: 2. Germline V gives CDR1 KGHSH, CDR2 LQKENI. This CDR3 contains 15 residues. The CDR3 nucleotides read TGTGCCAGCTCATCGACAGGGGGCTCTGGAAACACCATATATTTT. Amino acids: CASSSTGGSGNTIYF.

The chain employs TRBV7-8 and TRBJ2-2; 7 bases agree with TRBD2. The CDR3 loop spans 16 amino acids. CDR1 is SGHVS and CDR2 is FQNEAQ in the germline V gene. J lost 4 bases, V lost 0 bases, and 5 bases had no gene match. CDR3 sequence reads: CASSLAEWGGTGELFF. CDR3 in DNA: TGTGCCAGCAGCTTAGCGGAGTGGGGGGGCACCGGGGAGCTGTTTTTT.

This chain uses TRBV7-8 with TRBJ1-4; D call uncertain. Trimming stripped 5 bases from V and 10 bases from J, with 11 bases between. In germline, CDR1 is SGHVS, CDR2 FQNEAQ. The CDR3 has 12 amino acids. The CDR3 loop is CASSRQAGKLFF. CDR3 nucleotide sequence: TGTGCCAGCAGCCGGCAGGCGGGAAAACTGTTTTTT.

The chain combines TRBV9 with TRBJ1-5; 9 bases line up with TRBD1. Unmatched junction bases numbered 7, after V lost 3 bases and J lost 6 bases. This CDR3 contains 15 residues. CDR1 and CDR2 from the germline V gene are SGDLS and YYNGEE. The CDR3: CASSAGTGRGQPQHF. CDR3 bases: TGTGCCAGCAGCGCTGGGACAGGGAGGGGTCAGCCCCAGCATTTT.

CDR3 bases: TGTGCCAGCAGTTCAGGGGGCAGGGGGACTGAAGCTTTCTTT. Encoded protein: CASSSGGRGTEAFF. The rearrangement joins TRBV6-2 or TRBV6-3 to TRBJ1-1; TRBD1 aligns across 8 bases. Germline-derived CDR1 and CDR2 are MNHEY and SVGEGT. V was pared by 4 bases and J by 5 bases, with 6 bases of the junction left unmatched. The CDR3 is 14 amino acids.

The chain carries TRBV1 and TRBJ1-6; the table's TRBD1 call for D was not verified on the DNA. TRBV1 is recorded as a pseudogene. This CDR3 is built from 15 residues. The CDR3 DNA reads TGCACCAGCAGCCAAAAGACAGGTAAGAATTCACCCCTCCACTTT. Its protein is CTSSQKTGKNSPLHF.

The CDR3 sequence is CASSFDRAADTQYF. The CDR3 nucleotides are TGTGCCAGCAGCTTTGACAGGGCGGCAGATACGCAGTATTTT. The J gene is TRBJ2-3, the V gene TRBV5-4, with 7 bases lining up with TRBD1. This CDR3 contains 14 residues. The V gene end was trimmed by 2 bases and the J gene end by 4 bases; junction bases not matched to a gene: 4. CDR1 SGHNT and CDR2 YYREEE come from the germline V gene (reference sequence).

The gene calls are TRBV7-9 and TRBJ1-2, with 7 nucleotides matching TRBD1. Germline trimming cut 5 bases from V and 8 bases from J; bases unmatched to any gene: 17. From germline, CDR1 is SEHNR and CDR2 FQNEAQ (reference sequence). The CDR3 runs to 16 residues. The CDR3 region is CASSPERQGSAGGYTF. CDR3 bases: TGTGCCAGCAGCCCCGAGAGACAGGGTTCAGCTGGCGGCTACACCTTC.

This sequence joins TRBV7-6 and TRBJ2-5; D is perhaps TRBD2 (6 bases). Trimming stripped 5 bases from V and 2 bases from J, with 21 bases between. Germline V gene lookup returns CDR1 SGHVS and CDR2 FNYEAQ. The CDR3 has 17 amino acids. In nucleotides, the CDR3 is TGTGCCAGCAGCCGGAACATTGCCGGGGGTCTGCAAGAGACCCAGTACTTC. It specifies CASSRNIAGGLQETQYF.

The J gene is TRBJ1-4, the V gene TRBV11-2; D is perhaps TRBD1 (6 bases). V was shortened by 8 bases and J by 8 bases, with 15 bases between the two germline ends. CDR3 length: 13 amino acids. Germline V gives CDR1 SGHAT, CDR2 FQNNGV. In DNA form, the CDR3 reads TGTGCCAGCTATGGGGGCAGAGGGGAAAAACTGTTTTTT. Its translation: CASYGGRGEKLFF. Full variable domain (rest looked up from reference TRBV11-2 and TRBJ1-4): EAGVAQSPRYKIIEKRQSVAFWCNPISGHATLYWYQQILGQGPKLLIQFQNNGVVDDSQLPKDRFSAERLKGVDSTLKIQPAKLEDSAVYLCASYGGRGEKLFFGSGTQLSVL.

V is TRBV9 and J is TRBJ2-7; 9 nucleotides agree with TRBD2. In germline, CDR1 is SGDLS, CDR2 YYNGEE. This CDR3 is built from 15 residues. V was clipped by 5 bases and J by 2 bases; unmatched bases: 8. The CDR3 reads CASSQSGGFAYEQYF. Here the CDR3 DNA reads TGTGCCAGCAGTCAAAGCGGGGGGTTCGCCTACGAGCAGTACTTC.

The chain has TRBV6-5 and TRBJ2-7; 7 bases align to TRBD1. With V trimmed by 6 bases and J by 0 bases, 8 bases remained unmatched. In germline, CDR1 is MNHEY, CDR2 SVGAGI. This CDR3 region has 15 residues. CDR3 sequence (DNA): TGTGCCAGCAGATCGACAGGGACCTACTCCTACGAGCAGTACTTC. This translates into CASRSTGTYSYEQYF.